Below, 25 T cell receptor beta chains from the same sample are listed, as sequenced in a study of T-cell memory formation after mild COVID-19 (TCRdb year 2021). Library preparation used 5' RACE. The sample was run on an Illumina NovaSeq 6000. TCRdb reanalyzed the raw reads on its own, using fastp at Q25 for trimming and MiXCR for clone calling, and kept in-frame beta chains. One record per CDR3 amino acid sequence lists the most common genes and DNA. The sample records more than 250,000 distinct CDR3 sequences, 16% of which are singletons. Approximately 23% of the sample goes to the ten largest clones. The sequenced sample was PBMCs or a T cell subset sorted from them (not recorded which). These receptors originate from a man between 18 and 29 years old who had mild COVID-19 (a few samples of this study predate the infection). The sample titles of this study are shuffled in the database, so cell type and time point are left out; the donor was told from shared clones.

This clonotype occurred many times. The chain joins TRBV6-5 to TRBJ1-2; TRBD1 might be the D (5 bases). This CDR3 comprises 13 residues. Germline CDR1 MNHEY, CDR2 SVGAGI. V was pared by 0 bases and J by 7 bases, with 9 bases between. The CDR3 reads CASSYSGTRGYTF. The CDR3 region has the DNA TGTGCCAGCAGTTACTCAGGGACGCGTGGCTACACCTTC.

The chain combines TRBV6-2 or TRBV6-3 with TRBJ2-5, with 7 bases fitting TRBD2. Germline CDR1 is MNHEY and CDR2 is SVGEGT. After removal of 7 bases from V and 4 bases from J, the junction contained 24 bases not matched to a gene. The CDR3 is made up of 19 amino acids. CDR3 bases: TGTGCCAGCACCTTCTCCCGGAGGACTAGTGGCACAGTAGGAGAGACCCAGTACTTC. Translation gives CASTFSRRTSGTVGETQYF.

This clonotype has just a few counts. This chain uses TRBV7-2 with TRBJ1-1, with 9 bases aligning to TRBD1. The CDR3 contains 15 residues. With 6 bases clipped from V and 5 bases from J, the junction kept 10 bases outside the gene matches. Germline CDR1 is SGHTA and CDR2 is FQGNSA. As DNA, the CDR3 is TGTGCCAGCAGTCCCGGGACAGGGTGGGGGACTGAAGCTTTCTTT. Protein: CASSPGTGWGTEAFF.

V is TRBV7-8 and J is TRBJ2-3; unclear D gene. The germline V gene has CDR1 SGHVS and CDR2 FQNEAQ. The CDR3 has 15 residues. V lost 1 base, J lost 2 bases, and 10 bases lay in between. The CDR3, as DNA: TGTGCCAGCAGCTTAGAGGCTACTCACACAGATACGCAGTATTTT. This codes for CASSLEATHTDTQYF.

This clonotype was picked up many times. V gene TRBV5-1 combines with J gene TRBJ2-3; 8 positions agree with TRBD1. The CDR3 consists of 15 residues. In germline, CDR1 is SGHRS, CDR2 YFSETQ. The ends lost 6 bases at V and 4 bases at J; junction bases unmatched: 10. The CDR3 sequence: CASNRQGAGADTQYF. DNA for the CDR3: TGCGCCAGCAACAGGCAGGGGGCGGGCGCAGATACGCAGTATTTT.

This clonotype was detected a few times. The rearrangement uses TRBV7-2 and TRBJ2-7; no definite D call. The CDR3 contains 13 residues. V lost 0 bases, J lost 3 bases, and 6 bases lay in between. Germline assignment: CDR1 SGHTA and CDR2 FQGNSA. The CDR3 loop is CASSLARFYEQYF. CDR3 bases: TGTGCCAGCAGCTTAGCGCGCTTCTACGAGCAGTACTTC. Using reference TRBV7-2 and TRBJ2-7 for the parts outside the CDR3, the full variable domain is GAGVSQSPSNKVTEKGKDVELRCDPISGHTALYWYRQSLGQGLEFLIYFQGNSAPDKSGLPSDRFSAERTGGSVSTLTIQRTQQEDSAVYLCASSLARFYEQYFGPGTRLTVT.

The V call is TRBV27, the J call TRBJ2-3, with D possibly TRBD1 on 6 matching bases. Germline CDR1 is MNHEY and CDR2 is SMNVEV (reference sequence). The CDR3 extends over 14 amino acids. With 6 bases removed from V and 3 bases from J, the gap between germline ends came to 13 bases. DNA for the CDR3: TGTGCCAGCAGCCAGGACAGACTAACAGATACGCAGTATTTT. It encodes CASSQDRLTDTQYF.

The chain uses TRBV18 and TRBJ1-6, with TRBD1 matching over 7 bases. Per the germline V gene, CDR1 is KGHSH and CDR2 is LQKENI. V lost 3 bases and J lost 4; bases outside the gene matches: 9. CDR3 size: 17 residues. CDR3 residues: CASSPRDSSVYNSPLHF. The CDR3 DNA follows: TGTGCCAGCTCACCGAGGGACAGTTCTGTGTATAATTCACCCCTCCACTTT.

This clonotype was found a few times. V and J are TRBV28 and TRBJ1-1; 7 bases match TRBD1. Losses at the gene ends were 6 bases for V and 1 base for J; bases not matched to a gene: 11. The CDR3 covers 16 residues. Per germline, CDR1 MDHEN and CDR2 SYDVKM. This CDR3 reads CASRGTPGQKNTEAFF. The CDR3 DNA reads TGTGCCAGCAGGGGGACCCCGGGACAGAAGAACACTGAAGCTTTCTTT.

This chain links TRBV4-3 with TRBJ2-3; no reliable D call. The germline gives CDR1 LGHNA, CDR2 YSLEER. Trimming took off 0 bases at V and 4 bases at J, with 11 bases between the two ends. This CDR3 spans 15 amino acids. The CDR3 region has the DNA TGCGCCAGCAGCCAAGACGAGACTTTGGCAGATACGCAGTATTTT. It encodes CASSQDETLADTQYF.

This clonotype was counted between two and nine times. The chain carries TRBV6-2 or TRBV6-3 and TRBJ2-3; 7 bases map to TRBD2. The junction had 13 bases not matched to a gene; V was cut back by 2 bases and J by 5 bases. The germline gives CDR1 MNHEY, CDR2 SVGEGT. This CDR3 spans 17 amino acids. The CDR3 sequence is CASSYPFPGGREDTQYF. The CDR3 DNA follows: TGTGCCAGCAGTTACCCCTTTCCGGGGGGTCGTGAAGATACGCAGTATTTT.

This clonotype was seen at least ten times. The V gene is TRBV25-1, the J gene TRBJ2-5, with D tentatively TRBD1 or TRBD2 (6 bases each). Trimming cost V 1 base and J 6 bases, with 9 bases left between them. The germline CDR1 and CDR2 sequences are MGHDK and SYGVNS. This CDR3 is built from 13 residues. The CDR3 region is CASSEWGAQTQYF. The CDR3 DNA is TGTGCCAGCAGTGAATGGGGGGCGCAGACCCAGTACTTC.

The rearrangement uses TRBV6-2 or TRBV6-3 and TRBJ2-1, with D possibly TRBD2 on 5 matching bases. In germline, CDR1 is MNHEY, CDR2 SVGEGT. Trimming took 6 bases from V and 13 from J, leaving 19 bases between them. The CDR3 runs to 13 residues. The DNA for the CDR3 is TGTGCCAGCAGCCGTGACTCCACGGCGGGTCAGTTCTTC. This encodes CASSRDSTAGQFF.

This clonotype was counted between two and nine times. The V call is TRBV7-3, the J call TRBJ2-1; weak D call: TRBD1 (6 bases). The CDR3 length is 14 residues. V gave up 8 bases and J gave up 6 bases, with 17 bases separating them. Germline V gene data show CDR1 as SGHTA and CDR2 as FQGTGA. CDR3 nucleotide sequence: TGTGCCAGCCTGACCCGGGACACCCGCAATGAGCAGTTCTTC. Residues: CASLTRDTRNEQFF. The full variable domain, rest sourced from reference TRBV7-3 and TRBJ2-1, is GAGVSQTPSNKVTEKGKYVELRCDPISGHTALYWYRQSLGQGPEFLIYFQGTGAADDSGLPNDRFFAVRPEGSVSTLKIQRTERGDSAVYLCASLTRDTRNEQFFGPGTRLTVL.

In this sample, this clonotype turned up a few times. CDR3 amino acids: CASSLWGSDRGQDEAFF. CDR3 sequence (DNA): TGTGCCAGCAGTTTATGGGGTTCAGACAGGGGGCAGGATGAAGCTTTCTTT. V is TRBV12-3 or TRBV12-4 and J is TRBJ1-1, with 10 bases identical to TRBD1. The trim removed 2 bases at V and 7 bases at J, leaving 13 bases unmatched. CDR3 length equals 17 residues.

The table lists this clonotype with a few counts. This chain joins TRBV10-3 and TRBJ1-6; tentatively, D is TRBD1 (5 bases). Germline CDR1 is ENHRY and CDR2 is SYGVKD. V lost 3 bases and J 6 bases, leaving 12 bases between the germline ends. The CDR3 totals 15 residues. CDR3 loop: CAISDLGTSNSPLHF. The CDR3 nucleotides are TGTGCCATCAGTGACCTGGGGACTTCTAATTCACCCCTCCACTTT.

The rearrangement links TRBV20-1 to TRBJ2-5, with D tentatively TRBD2 (5 bases). This CDR3 comprises 13 residues. Looked up from germline, CDR1 is DFQATT and CDR2 is SNEGSKA (reference sequence). V was shortened by 6 bases and J by 3 bases, with 14 bases between the two germline ends. Written as DNA, the CDR3 is TGCAGTGCCCCACTTCCCGGGGAAGAGACCCAGTACTTC. Its protein product is CSAPLPGEETQYF.

The V and J genes are TRBV7-2 and TRBJ2-5; no reliable D call. Per germline, CDR1 SGHTA and CDR2 FQGNSA. This CDR3 region has 12 residues. Trimming took off 5 bases at V and 5 bases at J, with 9 bases between the two ends. The CDR3 loop is CASSHGKETQYF. The CDR3 region has the DNA TGTGCCAGCAGCCATGGGAAGGAGACCCAGTACTTC.

This clonotype turned up a few times. V is TRBV5-6 and J is TRBJ1-6; D uncertain. V was shortened by 0 bases and J by 2 bases, with 6 bases between the two germline ends. Germline-derived CDR1 and CDR2 are SGHDT and YYEEEE. The CDR3 has 15 amino acids. The CDR3 coding sequence is TGTGCCAGCAGCTTGGGGGTTACCTATAATTCACCCCTCCACTTT. It encodes CASSLGVTYNSPLHF.

In this sample, this clonotype turned up a few times. The gene calls are TRBV28 and TRBJ2-7, with 7 bases fitting TRBD1. V gave up 5 bases and J gave up 5 bases; unmatched junction bases: 9. CDR1 is MDHEN and CDR2 is SYDVKM in the germline V gene. This CDR3 contains 14 residues. This chain's CDR3 is CASSLEGDRDEQYV. Here the CDR3 DNA reads TGTGCCAGCAGTCTAGAGGGCGACAGGGACGAGCAGTACGTC.

This clonotype was seen more than once but under ten times. The V call is TRBV5-1, the J call TRBJ1-2; D is perhaps TRBD1 (6 bases). CDR1 and CDR2 (germline): SGHRS, YFSETQ. V was pared by 0 bases and J by 7 bases, with 16 bases between. The CDR3 has 15 residues. The chain's CDR3 is CASSLEAPGVGGYTF. CDR3 nucleotides: TGCGCCAGCAGCTTGGAAGCGCCAGGGGTCGGTGGCTACACCTTC.

The sample holds a few counts of this clonotype. V is TRBV10-3 and J is TRBJ2-1; unclear D gene. CDR1 and CDR2 (germline): ENHRY, SYGVKD. Trimming removed 2 bases at V and 6 bases at J, with 11 bases between. The CDR3 totals 14 residues. The CDR3 nucleotides are TGTGCCATCAGTGAGCAGGCTGGAATCAATGAGCAGTTCTTC. Translated: CAISEQAGINEQFF.

The V and J genes are TRBV20-1 and TRBJ2-5, with 8 bases matching TRBD2. This CDR3 contains 16 residues. Looked up from germline, CDR1 is DFQATT and CDR2 is SNEGSKA (reference sequence). V was pared by 6 bases and J by 3 bases, with 15 bases of the junction left unmatched. The CDR3 is CSASLRAGVLKETQYF. The CDR3 region has the DNA TGCAGTGCCAGCCTCCGAGCGGGGGTGTTAAAAGAGACCCAGTACTTC.

This clonotype was detected only a few times. J is TRBJ2-2 and V is TRBV7-2; 9 positions match TRBD1. The length of the CDR3 is 14 residues. Germline loops: CDR1 SGHTA, CDR2 FQGNSA. Trimming took 1 base from V and 6 from J; bases not matched to a gene: 0. The CDR3 is CASSLDRGPGELFF. CDR3 bases: TGTGCCAGCAGCTTAGACAGGGGGCCCGGGGAGCTGTTTTTT.

This clonotype turned up a few times. The chain joins TRBV5-1 to TRBJ2-3; 8 bases are a match to TRBD2. V lost 1 base, J lost 8 bases, and 15 bases stayed unmatched. The germline CDR1 and CDR2 sequences are SGHRS and YFSETQ. The CDR3 runs 17 residues. Here the CDR3 reads CASSLPPTGTRGATQYF. The CDR3 DNA sequence: TGCGCCAGCAGCTTGCCCCCAACCGGGACTAGGGGGGCTACGCAGTATTTT.